A single sample is the source of the 27 T cell receptor beta chains below, sequenced in a study of T cells in Graves' hyperthyroidism and ophthalmopathy. RNA transcripts provided the source from which TCR beta CDR3 regions were amplified. The HTBI set primed first-round TCR CDR3 RT-PCR. TCRdb analysed the multiplex PCR reads with MiXCR anew, one entry per CDR3 protein. The data contain just over 550,000 distinct CDR3 sequences, 35% to 55% of them singletons. Source material: peripheral blood or thyroid tissue (not recorded which). All receptors come from a woman between 18 and 29 years old with Graves' hyperthyroidism.

V and J are TRBV29-1 and TRBJ1-1; D is ambiguous. CDR1 and CDR2 from the germline V gene are SQVTM and ANQGSEA. Trimming left V 5 bases short and J 0 bases short, with 10 bases between. CDR3 size: 13 residues. This CDR3 is CSVRVLMNTEAFF. DNA for the CDR3: TGCAGCGTTAGAGTCCTTATGAACACTGAAGCTTTCTTT.

There are many counts of this clonotype. This sequence joins TRBV15 and TRBJ1-4; D unresolved. CDR3 length: 15 residues. Trimming removed 3 bases at V and 3 bases at J, with 11 bases between. The germline V gene has CDR1 LNHNV and CDR2 YYDKDF (reference sequence). The CDR3, as DNA: TGTGCCACCAGCAGGGAGGGAATTGCTAATGAAAAACTGTTTTTT. It translates to CATSREGIANEKLFF.

This clonotype was seen only a few times. The V gene is TRBV7-2, the J gene TRBJ1-2; D gene uncertain. The germline CDR1 and CDR2 sequences are SGHTA and FQGNSA. This CDR3 is built from 11 residues. V was clipped by 5 bases and J by 9 bases, with 10 bases between them. The CDR3 bases are TGTGCCAGCAGCGGAATATGGAGCTACACCTTC. Encoded protein: CASSGIWSYTF.

The table lists this clonotype with many counts. The chain combines TRBV2 with TRBJ1-1, with D hard to call. V dropped 6 bases and J dropped 5 bases, with 16 bases sitting between them. The germline CDR1 and CDR2 sequences are SNHLY and FYNNEI. CDR3 size: 14 residues. CDR3 loop: CASSSPLQSTEAFF. The CDR3 bases are TGTGCCAGCAGCTCGCCCTTGCAGTCGACTGAAGCTTTCTTT.

Regarding this clonotype: Given a much more abundant clone one base away, this may be a read error. The chain carries TRBV29-1 and TRBJ1-2, with 8 positions matching TRBD1. There are 15 residues in the CDR3. Losses at the gene ends were 6 bases for V and 8 bases for J; bases not matched to a gene: 17. CDR1 is SQVTM, CDR2 ANQGSEA, per germline. CDR3 amino acids: CSVENHGQGRRGYTF. The CDR3 DNA is TGCAGCGTCGAGAACCACGGACAGGGCCGAAGAGGCTACACCTTC.

A few counts support this clonotype. The rearrangement uses TRBV4-2 and TRBJ2-7; 11 nucleotides agree with TRBD2. CDR1 and CDR2 from the germline V gene are LGHNA and YNFKEQ. This CDR3 has 15 amino acids. After removal of 0 bases from V and 2 bases from J, the junction contained 0 bases not matched to a gene. CDR3 nucleotide sequence: TGTGCCAGCAGCCAAGAACTAGCGGGAGCCTACGAGCAGTACTTC. Residues: CASSQELAGAYEQYF.

The V gene is TRBV20-1, the J gene TRBJ1-4, with 10 positions matching TRBD1. Germline CDR1 and CDR2: DFQATT and SNEGSKA (reference sequence). The CDR3 is 15 residues long. The V and J ends lost 3 bases and 1 base, in that order; junction bases with no gene match: 2. The CDR3 sequence: CSASGTGETNEKLFF. In nucleotides, the CDR3 is TGCAGTGCTAGTGGGACAGGGGAAACTAATGAAAAACTGTTTTTT.

This clonotype was detected many times. Written as DNA, the CDR3 is TGTGCCATCAGTGTAGGCGGGGAGGGCACTGAAGCTTTCTTT. It codes for CAISVGGEGTEAFF. This chain links TRBV10-3 with TRBJ1-1; no firm D call. The V gene lost 4 bases and the J gene lost 4 bases, with 13 bases spanning the gap. This CDR3 comprises 14 residues. Germline V gene lookup returns CDR1 ENHRY and CDR2 SYGVKD.

This clonotype came up many times. This chain joins TRBV7-8 and TRBJ1-1; D gene ambiguous. The CDR3 spans 13 residues. The V and J ends lost 5 bases and 3 bases respectively, with 10 bases between them. Germline CDR1 is SGHVS and CDR2 is FQNEAQ. CDR3 coding DNA: TGTGCCAGCAGCATACTCAAGGACACTGAAGCTTTCTTT. The encoded protein is CASSILKDTEAFF.

V usage is TRBV15 and J usage is TRBJ2-6; D is possibly TRBD1 (5 bases). This CDR3 has 17 residues. The germline gives CDR1 LNHNV, CDR2 YYDKDF (reference sequence). The V end lost 3 bases, the J end lost 2 bases, and 14 bases lay between the germline ends. CDR3 amino acids: CATSSYSGRAGANVLTF. The CDR3 bases are TGTGCCACCAGCAGTTACTCGGGCAGGGCTGGGGCCAACGTCCTGACTTTC.

This clonotype was counted many times. The chain is built from TRBV20-1 and TRBJ1-6, with a tentative D call TRBD1 (6 bases). This CDR3 spans 12 amino acids. V was shortened by 3 bases and J by 7 bases, with 7 bases between the two germline ends. Germline assignment: CDR1 DFQATT and CDR2 SNEGSKA (reference sequence). The CDR3 coding sequence is TGCAGTGCTAGTGGGGGCAATTCACCCCTCCACTTT. This gives the protein CSASGGNSPLHF.

The V and J genes are TRBV5-4 and TRBJ2-5; weak D call: TRBD2 (5 bases). V was cut by 4 bases and J by 2 bases, with 9 bases left in between. This CDR3 region has 13 residues. Germline-derived CDR1 and CDR2 are SGHNT and YYREEE (reference sequence). The CDR3 spells CASSAGMQETQYF. The DNA for the CDR3 is TGTGCCAGCAGCGCCGGGATGCAAGAGACCCAGTACTTC.

The rearrangement uses TRBV29-1 and TRBJ1-2; possible D gene TRBD1, 5 bases. CDR3 length: 12 residues. Per the germline V gene, CDR1 is SQVTM and CDR2 is ANQGSEA. In DNA, the CDR3 is TGCAGTGCTCCCGACAGTGACTATGGCTACACCTTC. Translated, it gives CSAPDSDYGYTF.

This chain connects TRBV25-1 to TRBJ1-2; 7 bases agree with TRBD1. Germline V gives CDR1 MGHDK, CDR2 SYGVNS. Unmatched junction bases numbered 3, after V lost 3 bases and J lost 2 bases. This CDR3 region has 14 residues. The CDR3 sequence is CASSDVTGNYGYTF. DNA for the CDR3: TGTGCCAGCAGTGATGTGACAGGGAACTATGGCTACACCTTC.

This clonotype was seen many times. DNA of the CDR3: TGTGCCAGCAGCGATCGACAGTTCAGTCAGCCCCAGCATTTT. Translated, it gives CASSDRQFSQPQHF. The chain joins TRBV6-5 to TRBJ1-5; the D gene is possibly TRBD1 (5 bases). The germline V gene has CDR1 MNHEY and CDR2 SVGAGI. The CDR3 is made up of 14 amino acids. The V end was cut by 6 bases, the J end by 6 bases, with 15 bases between.

The chain uses TRBV29-1 and TRBJ1-1; TRBD1 might be the D (6 bases). The CDR3 totals 10 residues. With 4 bases removed from V and 10 bases from J, the gap between germline ends came to 10 bases. Per germline, CDR1 SQVTM and CDR2 ANQGSEA. The CDR3 reads CSVGSGAAFF. The CDR3 bases are TGCAGCGTTGGGTCAGGGGCAGCTTTCTTT. The full variable domain, in which reference TRBV29-1 and TRBJ1-1 provide the parts outside the CDR3, is SAVISQKPSRDICQRGTSLTIQCQVDSQVTMMFWYRQQPGQSLTLIATANQGSEATYESGFVIDKFPISRPNLTFSTLTVSNMSPEDSSIYLCSVGSGAAFFGQGTRLTVV.

The chain couples TRBV20-1 to TRBJ1-5, with D unresolved. This CDR3 is 11 amino acids long. Trimming pared 7 bases from V and 11 bases from J, leaving 15 bases between. Germline lookup yields CDR1 DFQATT and CDR2 SNEGSKA (reference sequence). The CDR3 nucleotides are TGCAGTGTCACGGTCGAATCAGCCCAGCATTTT. This encodes CSVTVESAQHF.

This clonotype has just a few counts. The chain has TRBV7-9 and TRBJ2-2; D is unresolved. The germline gives CDR1 SEHNR, CDR2 FQNEAQ (reference sequence). There are 14 residues in the CDR3. V lost 4 bases, J lost 5 bases, and 11 bases lay in between. CDR3 sequence (DNA): TGTGCCAGCAGCTCCACCCTCTCGACCGGGGAGCTGTTTTTT. As protein: CASSSTLSTGELFF.

At least ten counts were recorded for this clonotype. V and J are TRBV6-5 and TRBJ2-2; weak D call: TRBD2 (6 bases). V shed 8 bases and J shed 6 bases, with 13 bases lying between them. The V gene's germline CDR1 is MNHEY and CDR2 SVGAGI. The CDR3 spans 13 residues. CDR3 region: CASELRGSGELFF. CDR3 nucleotide sequence: TGTGCCAGCGAGTTACGGGGGTCCGGGGAGCTGTTTTTT.

This clonotype was seen more than once but under ten times. Relative to the germline gene, one junction end is altered; a read error may explain this. This chain joins TRBV12-5 and TRBJ2-2, with a weak D call TRBD2 (6 bases). CDR1 and CDR2 from the germline V gene are LGHNT and FRNRAP. The CDR3 has 11 amino acids. The chain's CDR3 is CASGASSVGVF. CDR3 nucleotides: TGTGCTAGTGGTGCCTCTAGCGTCGGGGTTTTT.

This clonotype showed up just a few times. The J gene is TRBJ2-7, the V gene TRBV7-9, with D uncertain. V lost 4 bases and J 2 bases, leaving 15 bases between the germline ends. CDR3 length: 15 amino acids. From germline, CDR1 is SEHNR and CDR2 FQNEAQ (reference sequence). CDR3 coding DNA: TGTGCCAGCAGCTCGTCTACCAGGAGAACCTACGAGCAGTACTTC. Amino acids: CASSSSTRRTYEQYF.

The CDR3, as DNA: TGTGCCAGTAGTTCCGGACTAGCGGGAGTTAGGGAGCTGTTTTTT. Translation: CASSSGLAGVRELFF. The genes are TRBV7-8 and TRBJ2-2; 13 positions agree with TRBD2. This CDR3 comprises 15 residues. The ends lost 9 bases at V and 9 bases at J; junction bases unmatched: 10. Germline V CDR1 and CDR2: SGHVS, FQNEAQ.

The table lists this clonotype with a count of one. The junction differs from germline at one of its ends, possibly a read error. The chain couples TRBV9 to TRBJ1-2; D uncertain. The CDR3 covers 13 residues. CDR1 and CDR2 from the germline V gene are SGDLS and YYNGEE. The CDR3 region has the DNA TGTGCCAGCACCACGGAGGATGACTATGACTACACCTTC. Its translation is CASTTEDDYDYTF.

The genes are TRBV20-1 and TRBJ1-1; D call uncertain. The CDR3 contains 14 residues. Germline CDR1 DFQATT, CDR2 SNEGSKA (reference sequence). V lost 0 bases, J lost 11 bases, and 19 bases lay in between. The CDR3 coding sequence is TGCAGTGCTAGAGATACGGCGGCCAGGCCGGATGCTTTCTTT. Translation gives CSARDTAARPDAFF.

The gene calls are TRBV25-1 and TRBJ1-2; D gene unclear. CDR1 and CDR2 (germline): MGHDK, SYGVNS. CDR3 length equals 12 residues. V was clipped by 4 bases and J by 4 bases, with 7 bases between them. The CDR3 sequence: CASSAPGYGYTF. CDR3 in DNA: TGTGCCAGCAGTGCCCCGGGCTATGGCTACACCTTC.

This clonotype was seen more than once but under ten times. The chain combines TRBV6-6 with TRBJ2-2; D not certain. This CDR3 is 14 amino acids long. The germline V and J ends were trimmed by 7 bases and 1 base, with 10 bases remaining between them. Per germline, CDR1 MNHNY and CDR2 SVGAGI (reference sequence). CDR3 sequence (DNA): TGTGCCAGCACCCGGGCGGTGAACACCGGGGAGCTGTTTTTT. Its protein is CASTRAVNTGELFF.

The rearrangement uses TRBV15 and TRBJ2-5; D may be TRBD2 (6 bases). V dropped 1 base and J dropped 5 bases, with 11 bases sitting between them. CDR3 length: 14 residues. Germline loops: CDR1 LNHNV, CDR2 YYDKDF (reference sequence). CDR3: CATSRAGSRETQYF. CDR3 DNA sequence: TGTGCCACCAGCAGAGCCGGGAGTCGGGAGACCCAGTACTTC.